This T cell receptor beta chain derives from a study of control samples from healthy donors and cancer patients. The data were produced by immunoSEQ multiplex PCR, yet TCRdb's version contains in-frame clones alone and is incomplete. The data show 60,000 to 95,000 clones, around 86% seen once. CDR3 length: 16 amino acids. V shed 5 bases and J shed 2 bases, with 18 bases lying between them. Germline loops: CDR1 MNHEY, CDR2 SVGEGT. This sequence originates from a woman aged 50 to 60 with colorectal cancer. Specimen: PBMCs. J is TRBJ1-2 and V is TRBV6-2 or TRBV6-3, with a weak D call TRBD1 (5 bases). CDR3 amino acids: CASSHPRGAENYGYTF. CDR3 coding DNA: TGTGCCAGCAGTCATCCGAGAGGGGCAGAGAACTATGGCTACACCTTC.